These 3 T cell receptor beta chains were all obtained from the same sample, sequenced in a study of shared clonotypes between healthy human individuals (dated by TCRdb to 2018 to 2020). Libraries came from the immunoSEQ multiplex PCR assay. Held by TCRdb, this immuneACCESS table contains in-frame sequences only and omits some clones. Under half of the omission traces to an unresolved V gene where checked; the cause of the rest is unknown. This sample holds about 690,000 clones; 80% to 95% were observed only once. The ten top clones hold more than 30% of the sample. Sequenced input: memory CD8+ T cells from PBMCs. This sample's cell subset or site label indicates: CD45RO+ cells pooled with CCR7-negative TemRA cells. The receptors derive from a man younger than 35 in good health. Some clones in this sample may be carry-over from other donors' samples.

This clone came up once. The chain joins TRBV27 to TRBJ2-3; TRBD2 matches 9 bases. Trimming cost V 4 bases and J 5 bases; bases outside gene matches: 19. The CDR3 contains 19 residues. From germline, CDR1 is MNHEY and CDR2 SMNVEV (reference sequence). CDR3 nucleotide sequence: TGTGCCAGCAGTTCCGAGGGGTACCAGCGGGAGGCCCCTCGAGATACGCAGTATTTT. Translation: CASSSEGYQREAPRDTQYF.

Only one count was recorded for this clone. The chain couples TRBV7-9 to TRBJ1-1; D is possibly TRBD1 (6 bases). The ends were cut back, 7 bases at V and 0 bases at J, with 24 bases in the middle. Per the germline V gene, CDR1 is SEHNR and CDR2 is FQNEAQ (reference sequence). There are 18 residues in the CDR3. The CDR3: CASTLGVEGGWMNTEAFF. Here the CDR3 DNA reads TGTGCCAGCACTTTAGGTGTCGAAGGGGGTTGGATGAACACTGAAGCTTTCTTT.

The CDR3 sequence: CAISDLANEQFF. CDR3 coding DNA: TGTGCCATCAGTGATTTAGCCAATGAGCAGTTCTTC. The chain carries TRBV10-3 and TRBJ2-1, with D unresolved. The CDR3 consists of 12 residues. Germline V gene lookup returns CDR1 ENHRY and CDR2 SYGVKD. V lost 3 bases, J lost 6 bases, and 6 bases lay in between.